This T cell receptor beta chain comes out of a study of patients and donors after allogeneic stem cell transplantation. V lost 4 bases to trimming and J lost 5 bases, with 11 bases between them. This CDR3 comprises 14 residues. Germline CDR1 is SGHDN and CDR2 is FVKESK. TCRdb passed the RT-PCR reads through MiXCR, listing each CDR3 protein once. The sample holds roughly 940,000 distinct CDR3 sequences, 15% to 20% seen once. The sequenced material came from blood, either unsorted or a sorted T cell fraction (not recorded which). This chain uses TRBV14 with TRBJ1-4, with a tentative D call TRBD1 (6 bases). The receptor was derived from a human donor who was either an allogeneic HSCT recipient or a stem cell or donor lymphocyte infusion donor (not recorded which). It is not recorded whose cells these are; they may come from a transplant donor. The CDR3 here is CASSPLDRNEKLFF. The CDR3 region has the DNA TGTGCCAGCAGCCCGCTCGACAGGAATGAAAAACTGTTTTTT.